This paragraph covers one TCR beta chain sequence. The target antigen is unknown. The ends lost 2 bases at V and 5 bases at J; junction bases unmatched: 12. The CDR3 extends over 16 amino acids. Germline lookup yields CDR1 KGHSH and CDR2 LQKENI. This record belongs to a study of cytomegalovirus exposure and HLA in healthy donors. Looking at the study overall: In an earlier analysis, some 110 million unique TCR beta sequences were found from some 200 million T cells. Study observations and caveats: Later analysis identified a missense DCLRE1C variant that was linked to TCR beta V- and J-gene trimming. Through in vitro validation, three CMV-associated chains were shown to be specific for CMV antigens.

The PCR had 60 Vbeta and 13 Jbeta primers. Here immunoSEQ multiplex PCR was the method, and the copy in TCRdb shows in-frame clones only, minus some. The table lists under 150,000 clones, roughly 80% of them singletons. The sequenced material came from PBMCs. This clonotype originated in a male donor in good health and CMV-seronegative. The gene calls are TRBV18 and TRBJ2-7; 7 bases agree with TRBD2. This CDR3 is CASSPTSVKGGNEQYF. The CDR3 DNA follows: TGTGCCAGCTCACCAACATCAGTAAAGGGAGGGAACGAGCAGTACTTC. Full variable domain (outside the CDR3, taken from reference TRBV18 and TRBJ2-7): NAGVMQNPRHLVRRRGQEARLRCSPMKGHSHVYWYRQLPEEGLKFMVYLQKENIIDESGMPKERFSAEFPKEGPSILRIQQVVRGDSAAYFCASSPTSVKGGNEQYFGPGTRLTVT.